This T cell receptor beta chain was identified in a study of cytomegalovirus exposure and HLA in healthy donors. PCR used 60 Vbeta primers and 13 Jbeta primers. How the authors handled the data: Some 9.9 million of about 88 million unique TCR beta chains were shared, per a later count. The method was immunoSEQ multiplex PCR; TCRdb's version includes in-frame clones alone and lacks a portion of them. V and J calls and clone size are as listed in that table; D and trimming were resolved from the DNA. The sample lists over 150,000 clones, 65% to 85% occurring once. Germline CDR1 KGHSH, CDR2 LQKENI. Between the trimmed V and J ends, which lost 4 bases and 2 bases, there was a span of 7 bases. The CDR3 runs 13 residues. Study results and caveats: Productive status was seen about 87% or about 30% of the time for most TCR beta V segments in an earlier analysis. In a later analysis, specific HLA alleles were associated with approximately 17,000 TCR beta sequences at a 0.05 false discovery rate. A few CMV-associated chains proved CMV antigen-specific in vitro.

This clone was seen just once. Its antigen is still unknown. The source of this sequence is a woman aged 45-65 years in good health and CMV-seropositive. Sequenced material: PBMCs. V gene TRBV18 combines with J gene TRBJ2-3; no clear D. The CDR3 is CASSLADTDTQYF. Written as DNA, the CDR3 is TGTGCCAGCTCACTGGCTGACACAGATACGCAGTATTTT. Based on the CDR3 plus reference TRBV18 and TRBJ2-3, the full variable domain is NAGVMQNPRHLVRRRGQEARLRCSPMKGHSHVYWYRQLPEEGLKFMVYLQKENIIDESGMPKERFSAEFPKEGPSILRIQQVVRGDSAAYFCASSLADTDTQYFGPGTRLTVL.